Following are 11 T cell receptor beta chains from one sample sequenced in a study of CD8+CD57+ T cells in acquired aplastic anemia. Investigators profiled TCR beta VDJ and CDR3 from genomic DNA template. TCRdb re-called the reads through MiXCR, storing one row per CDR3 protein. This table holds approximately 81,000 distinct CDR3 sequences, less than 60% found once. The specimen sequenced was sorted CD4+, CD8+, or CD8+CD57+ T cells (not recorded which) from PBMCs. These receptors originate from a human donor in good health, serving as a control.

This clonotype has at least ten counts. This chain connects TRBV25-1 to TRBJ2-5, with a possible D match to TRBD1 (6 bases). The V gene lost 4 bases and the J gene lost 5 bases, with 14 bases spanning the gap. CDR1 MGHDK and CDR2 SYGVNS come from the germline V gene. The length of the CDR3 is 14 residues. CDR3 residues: CASSGEQGWETQYF. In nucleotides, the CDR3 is TGTGCCAGCAGTGGAGAACAGGGATGGGAGACCCAGTACTTC.

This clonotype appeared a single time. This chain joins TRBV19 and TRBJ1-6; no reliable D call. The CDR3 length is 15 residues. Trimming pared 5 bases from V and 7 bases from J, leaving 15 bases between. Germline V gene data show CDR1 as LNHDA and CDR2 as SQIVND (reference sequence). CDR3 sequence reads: CASSSRAKLNSPLHF. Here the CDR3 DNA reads TGTGCCAGTAGTTCCCGGGCGAAGCTGAATTCACCCCTCCACTTT.

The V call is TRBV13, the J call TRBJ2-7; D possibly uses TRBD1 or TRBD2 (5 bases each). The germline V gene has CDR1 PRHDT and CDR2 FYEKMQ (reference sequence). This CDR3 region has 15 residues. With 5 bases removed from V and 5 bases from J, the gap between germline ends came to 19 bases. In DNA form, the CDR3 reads TGTGCCAGCAGCGGGGGAGATCGCCCACCAGACGAGCAGTACTTC. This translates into CASSGGDRPPDEQYF. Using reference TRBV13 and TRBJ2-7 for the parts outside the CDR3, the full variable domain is AAGVIQSPRHLIKEKRETATLKCYPIPRHDTVYWYQQGPGQDPQFLISFYEKMQSDKGSIPDRFSAQQFSDYHSELNMSSLELGDSALYFCASSGGDRPPDEQYFGPGTRLTVT.

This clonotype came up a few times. CDR3: CASSTGQGEAKNIQYF. In DNA form, the CDR3 reads TGTGCCAGCAGCACGGGACAGGGAGAAGCCAAAAACATTCAGTACTTC. This chain connects TRBV5-4 to TRBJ2-4; 9 positions match TRBD1. Trimming at V came to 4 bases and at J to 0 bases, leaving 5 bases not matched to a gene. This CDR3 comprises 16 residues. Germline lookup yields CDR1 SGHNT and CDR2 YYREEE (reference sequence).

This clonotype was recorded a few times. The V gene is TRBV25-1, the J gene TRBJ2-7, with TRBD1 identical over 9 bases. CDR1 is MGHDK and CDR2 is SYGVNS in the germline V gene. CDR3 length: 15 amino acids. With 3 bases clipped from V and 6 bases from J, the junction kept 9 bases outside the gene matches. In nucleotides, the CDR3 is TGTGCCAGCAGTGACCTCGCCGGGACAGGGACCGAGCAGTACTTC. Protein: CASSDLAGTGTEQYF.

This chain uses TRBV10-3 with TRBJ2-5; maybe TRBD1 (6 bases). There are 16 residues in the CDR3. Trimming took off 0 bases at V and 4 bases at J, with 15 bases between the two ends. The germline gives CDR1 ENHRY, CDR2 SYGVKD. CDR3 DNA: TGTGCCATCAGTGAGTCGAGGGGGACAAACGGAGAGACCCAGTACTTC. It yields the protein CAISESRGTNGETQYF.

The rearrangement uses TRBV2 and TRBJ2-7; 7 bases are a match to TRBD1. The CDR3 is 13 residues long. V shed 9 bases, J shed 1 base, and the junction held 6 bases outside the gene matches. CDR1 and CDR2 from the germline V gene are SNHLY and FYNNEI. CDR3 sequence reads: CASLWGQSYEQYF. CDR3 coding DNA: TGTGCCAGTTTATGGGGACAGTCCTACGAGCAGTACTTC.

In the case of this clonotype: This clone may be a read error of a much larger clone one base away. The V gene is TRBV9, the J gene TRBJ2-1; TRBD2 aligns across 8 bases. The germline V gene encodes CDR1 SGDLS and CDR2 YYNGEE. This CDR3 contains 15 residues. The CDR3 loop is CASSVADGRGDEQSF. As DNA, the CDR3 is TGTGCCAGCAGCGTAGCGGACGGGAGGGGCGATGAGCAGTCCTTC.

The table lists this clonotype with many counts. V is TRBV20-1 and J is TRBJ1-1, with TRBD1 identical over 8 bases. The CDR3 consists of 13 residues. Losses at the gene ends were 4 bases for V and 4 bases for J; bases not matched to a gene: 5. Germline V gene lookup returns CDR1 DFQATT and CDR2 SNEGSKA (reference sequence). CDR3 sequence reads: CSANGQGPTEAFF. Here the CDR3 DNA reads TGCAGTGCTAACGGACAGGGACCCACTGAAGCTTTCTTT.

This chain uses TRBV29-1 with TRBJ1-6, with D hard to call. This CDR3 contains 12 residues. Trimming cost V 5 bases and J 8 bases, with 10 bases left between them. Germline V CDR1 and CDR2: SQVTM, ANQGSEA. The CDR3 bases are TGCAGCGTTATGGATGGGGATTCACCCCTCCACTTT. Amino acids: CSVMDGDSPLHF. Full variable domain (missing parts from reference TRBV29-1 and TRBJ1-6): SAVISQKPSRDICQRGTSLTIQCQVDSQVTMMFWYRQQPGQSLTLIATANQGSEATYESGFVIDKFPISRPNLTFSTLTVSNMSPEDSSIYLCSVMDGDSPLHFGNGTRLTVT.

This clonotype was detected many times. The CDR3 loop reads CASSPFLAGSYNEQFF. The CDR3 DNA reads TGTGCCAGCAGCCCTTTTCTAGCGGGGTCCTACAATGAGCAGTTCTTC. The genes are TRBV7-7 and TRBJ2-1; TRBD2 aligns across 9 bases. The CDR3 consists of 16 residues. Trimming cost V 5 bases and J 1 base; bases outside gene matches: 6. Germline V gene lookup returns CDR1 SSHAT and CDR2 FNYEAQ (reference sequence). Supplemented by reference TRBV7-7 and TRBJ2-1, the full variable domain reads GAGVSQSPRYKVTKRGQDVTLRCDPISSHATLYWYQQALGQGPEFLTYFNYEAQPDKSGLPSDRFSAERPEGSISTLTIQRTEQRDSAMYRCASSPFLAGSYNEQFFGPGTRLTVL.